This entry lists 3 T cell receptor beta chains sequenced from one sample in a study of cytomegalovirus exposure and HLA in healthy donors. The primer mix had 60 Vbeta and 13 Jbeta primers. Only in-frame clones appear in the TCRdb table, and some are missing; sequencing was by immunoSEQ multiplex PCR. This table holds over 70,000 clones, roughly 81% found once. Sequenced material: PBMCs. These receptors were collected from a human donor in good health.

CDR3 DNA: TGTGCCAGCAGCTTAGATCTCAGGCCCCAGACCTTC. Protein: CASSLDLRPQTF. The chain couples TRBV11-2 to TRBJ1-2; D ambiguous. Trimming pared 0 bases from V and 14 bases from J, leaving 13 bases between. The CDR3 length is 12 residues. From germline, CDR1 is SGHAT and CDR2 FQNNGV. The variable domain in full, completed from reference TRBV11-2 and TRBJ1-2, reads EAGVAQSPRYKIIEKRQSVAFWCNPISGHATLYWYQQILGQGPKLLIQFQNNGVVDDSQLPKDRFSAERLKGVDSTLKIQPAKLEDSAVYLCASSLDLRPQTFGSGTRLTVV.

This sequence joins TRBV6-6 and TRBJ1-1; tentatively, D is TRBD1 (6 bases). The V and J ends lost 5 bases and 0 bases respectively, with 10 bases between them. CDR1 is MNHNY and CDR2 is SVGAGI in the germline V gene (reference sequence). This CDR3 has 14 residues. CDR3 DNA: TGTGCCAGCAGTACCGACAGGATGAACACTGAAGCTTTCTTT. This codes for CASSTDRMNTEAFF.

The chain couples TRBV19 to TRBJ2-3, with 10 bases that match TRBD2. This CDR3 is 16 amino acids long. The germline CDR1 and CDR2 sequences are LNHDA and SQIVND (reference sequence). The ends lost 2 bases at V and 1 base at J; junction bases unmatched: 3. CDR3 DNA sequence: TGTGCCAGTAGTATACTGAGCGGGAGGGGCACAGATACGCAGTATTTT. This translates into CASSILSGRGTDTQYF.